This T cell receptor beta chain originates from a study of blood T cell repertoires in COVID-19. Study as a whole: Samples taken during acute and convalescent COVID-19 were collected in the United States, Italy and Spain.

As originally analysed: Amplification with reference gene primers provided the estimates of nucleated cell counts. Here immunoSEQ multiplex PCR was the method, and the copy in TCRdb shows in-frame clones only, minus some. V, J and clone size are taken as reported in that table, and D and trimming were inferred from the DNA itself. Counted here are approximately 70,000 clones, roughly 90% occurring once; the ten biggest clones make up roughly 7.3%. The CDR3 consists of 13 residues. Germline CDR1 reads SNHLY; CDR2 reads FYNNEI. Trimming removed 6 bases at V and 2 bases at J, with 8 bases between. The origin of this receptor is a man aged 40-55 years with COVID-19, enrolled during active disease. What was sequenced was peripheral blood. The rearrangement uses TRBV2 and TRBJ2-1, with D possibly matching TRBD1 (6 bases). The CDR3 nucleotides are TGTGCCAGCAGGGACAGTACCTACAATGAGCAGTTCTTC. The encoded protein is CASRDSTYNEQFF.